This T cell receptor (beta chain) was recovered during a study of CD8+ T cells in alopecia areata. Extracted from the samples, RNA was reverse transcribed into cDNA to serve as the sequencing template. Data came from immunoSEQ multiplex PCR; TCRdb stores just in-frame clones and leaves some out. The table shows thousands of clones, with about 71% occurring only once. Germline V gene lookup returns CDR1 SGHRS and CDR2 YFSETQ. The CDR3 extends over 12 amino acids. The ends were cut back, 1 base at V and 4 bases at J, with 6 bases in the middle. The treatment was: oral pan-JAK inhibitor, 5-10 mg twice daily. Both peripheral blood and punch biopsies of lesional scalp skin were obtained from patients who had alopecia areata.

The material was skin, obtained at week 24, from a patient treated with tofacitinib. The chain has TRBV5-1 and TRBJ2-7; D ambiguous. This TCR derives from a human donor with alopecia areata. CDR3: CASSLTDYEQYF. In DNA form, the CDR3 reads TGCGCCAGCAGCTTGACCGATTACGAGCAGTACTTC.